A selection of T cell receptor beta chains follows, all from one sample in a study of cytomegalovirus exposure and HLA in healthy donors. The assay was immunoSEQ multiplex PCR, and TCRdb's table has in-frame clones only and misses some. Seen here are 110,000 or so clones, 60% to 80% observed once, and the top ten hold around 4.9%. Sequenced material: PBMCs. These receptors were obtained from a man aged 45-60 years in good health and CMV-seropositive. The CDR3 runs from the conserved cysteine through the conserved F or W. A D gene is named only where the DNA matches it firmly. Rows may omit the clone size; those that give it use once, few, many or a size class.

cdr3_aa | cdr3_nt | j_call | v_call | d_call | clone_size
CASSSGQGYTEAFF | TGTGCCAGCAGCTCGGGACAGGGCTACACTGAAGCTTTCTTT | TRBJ1-1 | TRBV7-6 | TRBD1 | NA
CASSPAGGTATGELFF | TGTGCCAGCTCACCTGCAGGGGGCACGGCCACCGGGGAGCTGTTTTTT | TRBJ2-2 | TRBV18 | TRBD1 | NA
CASSGRRGNTEAFF | TGCGCCAGCAGTGGACGCCGGGGGAACACTGAAGCTTTCTTT | TRBJ1-1 | TRBV10-2 | NA | NA
CASSPDRALGTEAFF | TGTGCCAGCTCACCTGACAGGGCTCTTGGGACTGAAGCTTTCTTT | TRBJ1-1 | TRBV18 | TRBD1 | NA
CASSGRGSGANVLTF | TGCGCCAGCAGCGGCCGGGGCTCTGGGGCCAACGTCCTGACTTTC | TRBJ2-6 | TRBV5-1 | NA | few
CASSSLAGTTYGYTF | TGTGCCAGCAGCTCCCTAGCCGGGACAACTTATGGCTACACCTTC | TRBJ1-2 | TRBV7-8 | NA | once
CASRSPITGNQPQHF | TGTGCCAGCAGATCCCCGATTACAGGCAATCAGCCCCAGCATTTT | TRBJ1-5 | TRBV28 | NA | NA
CASSYSTGGGTEAFF | TGTGCCAGCAGTTACTCTACAGGGGGCGGCACTGAAGCTTTCTTT | TRBJ1-1 | TRBV6-5 | TRBD1 | NA
CASGRGNEQFF | TGTGCCAGCGGTAGGGGCAATGAGCAGTTCTTC | TRBJ2-1 | TRBV11-2 | NA | NA
CASSLSGLLRDEQFF | TGTGCCAGCAGCCTTTCGGGACTCCTCAGGGATGAGCAGTTCTTC | TRBJ2-1 | TRBV7-2 | NA | NA
CASSPITGNTEAFF | TGTGCCAGCAGCCCAATTACAGGAAACACTGAAGCTTTCTTT | TRBJ1-1 | TRBV7-9 | NA | NA
CASRYQGYEQYF | TGTGCCAGCAGGTACCAGGGTTACGAGCAGTACTTC | TRBJ2-7 | TRBV5-6 | NA | NA
CASSDGLQGYGYTF | TGTGCCAGCAGCGACGGTCTTCAGGGGTATGGCTACACCTTC | TRBJ1-2 | TRBV7-8 | NA | few
CASSIRGRLAEAFF | TGTGCCAGTAGTATAAGGGGGCGCTTGGCTGAAGCTTTCTTT | TRBJ1-1 | TRBV19 | TRBD1 | NA
CASSIIAGQAYNEQFF | TGTGCCAGTAGTATCATAGCAGGGCAGGCGTACAATGAGCAGTTCTTC | TRBJ2-1 | TRBV19 | NA | NA
CASNKRREGEQYF | TGTGCCAGCAACAAGAGGAGGGAGGGCGAGCAGTACTTC | TRBJ2-7 | TRBV6-1 | TRBD2 | NA
CAWSYKGNNHRGYTF | TGTGCCTGGAGCTATAAGGGGAATAATCACCGTGGCTACACCTTC | TRBJ1-2 | TRBV30 | NA | NA
CASSKISGGGETQYF | TGTGCCAGCAGCAAAATTAGCGGGGGCGGGGAGACCCAGTACTTC | TRBJ2-5 | TRBV2 | TRBD2 | NA